Sequencing of this T cell receptor (beta chain) was carried out in a study of T-cell memory formation after mild COVID-19 (dated by TCRdb to the early 2020s). Background on the whole study: Most TCR sequence clusters were specific to one of the two donors. T-cell clones expanding and contracting after mild COVID-19 in a couple of donors were tracked by longitudinal TCRalpha and TCRbeta repertoire sequencing. The cohort was made up of two young adult volunteers, one female and one male, who were previously healthy.

General conclusions and limits of the study: The study covered only two mild cases, and larger cohorts including severe cases with pre-infection samples were considered necessary. Contracting CD4+ clones appeared mostly in the CM and EM memory subsets, whereas CD8+ clones were enriched in EMRA. Some responding clones were detected in pre-infection memory, which suggested that pre-existing cross-reactive memory T cells had joined the SARS-CoV-2 response. SARS-CoV-2 specificity of the second-wave clones peaking on day 37 was not confirmed. Clones that contracted from day 15 to 85 showed balanced CD4/CD8 phenotypes, whereas a second wave of clones that expanded from day 15 to 37 leaned towards CD4+.

The germline V gene specifies SGHAT as CDR1 and FQNNGV as CDR2. Including the terminal cysteine and phenylalanine, the CDR3 comprises 12 residues. Only CDR3 DNA remains: 36 bases, in frame from the first base. A word on this clonotype: What antigen it recognizes has not been identified. One end of the junction is discordant with germline, which a read error may explain.

Ficoll-Paque density gradient centrifugation was used to isolate PBMCs. Sequencing relied on an Illumina NovaSeq 6000. TCRalpha and TCRbeta cDNA libraries were built by 5'RACE with constant-segment primers, adding sample barcodes and unique molecular identifiers. RNA was extracted from every sample with Trizol reagent. Amplification of the libraries took two PCR steps, and the second step added a second sample barcode plus Illumina TruSeq adapters. Libraries were sequenced on an Illumina NovaSeq with 2 x 150 bp paired-end reads. On the authors' methods: With migec v1.2.7, reads were demultiplexed and then collapsed into UMI-guided consensus sequences. With mixcr v2.1.11, UMI consensuses were aligned to TRA and TRB V and J templates and assembled into clonotypes. A clonotype was counted as expanded or contracted only if both edgeR and NoisET called the change significant, with noise models trained on biological replicates. For edgeR calls, the thresholds were a false discovery rate-adjusted p below 0.01 and a log2 fold-change of 1. As an exploratory analysis of dynamics, PCA with hierarchical clustering was applied to max-normalized trajectories of the 1000 most abundant clonotypes. Each responding clone was given a CD4 or CD8 phenotype based on the CD4+ and CD8+ repertoires, which had been sequenced separately. TCRdb trimmed the raw reads at Q25, called clones with MiXCR and kept productive beta chains. Under each unique CDR3 protein, matching rows form one entry showing the most common genes and DNA. What appears here as the V and J calls and clone size reflects TCRdb's work, not the paper's. In this sample the table shows a few hundred thousand distinct CDR3 sequences, just under 20% of which occur a single time. The ten largest account for approximately 21% of the sample.

The sequence was collected from a man younger than 35 who had mild COVID-19 (a few samples of this study predate the infection). The sample titles of this study are shuffled in the database, so cell type and time point are left out; the donor was told from shared clones. Sequences were obtained from PBMCs or a T cell subset sorted from them (not recorded which). Recombination joined TRBV11-2 with TRBJ2-1; a weak D assignment points to TRBD2 (7 bases agree). The CDR3: CASSAAGAVSNF. The DNA is as follows: TGTGCCAGCAGCGCCGCGGGGGCGGTTAGTAACTTC.